The 2 T cell receptor beta chains below come from one sample, sequenced in a study of blood T cell repertoires in COVID-19. Sequencing used immunoSEQ multiplex PCR; TCRdb keeps in-frame clones, though not all of them. The top ten clones hold 13% to 15% of a sample with around 89,000 clones, around 72% of them seen once. Sequenced input: peripheral blood. These receptors came from a woman of 80 years or more with acute or convalescent COVID-19.

CDR3 in amino acids: CASSLAGYGVTEAFF. For the CDR3, the DNA is TGTGCCAGCAGCTTGGCCGGATACGGGGTCACTGAAGCTTTCTTT. The rearrangement links TRBV5-6 to TRBJ1-1; unclear D gene. Germline V gene data show CDR1 as SGHDT and CDR2 as YYEEEE. V was clipped by 0 bases and J by 4 bases, with 13 bases between them. The CDR3 consists of 15 residues.

This clone was picked up many times. V usage is TRBV5-5 and J usage is TRBJ2-5, with 11 positions matching TRBD1. This CDR3 has 16 amino acids. The germline gives CDR1 SGHKS, CDR2 YYEKEE (reference sequence). V shed 3 bases and J 4 bases; nucleotides not matched to a gene: 8. The CDR3 is CASSWRTGGKGETQYF. The DNA of the CDR3 is TGTGCCAGCAGCTGGAGGACAGGGGGCAAGGGAGAGACCCAGTACTTC.